Listed below are T cell receptor beta chains from one sample, sequenced in a study of blood T cells in healthy people across ages. In TCRdb, the 5' RACE reads were re-called with MiXCR into one record per CDR3 protein. This sample has roughly 1,100,000 distinct CDR3 sequences, with around 25% found just once. These sequences were also reported in another study, on T cells of mothers and their children.

Sequencing was done on a sample of blood. Source of these receptors: a girl aged 2 to 9 in good health. Each CDR3 is given with its conserved first and last residue. The order of the fields is D gene, J gene, V gene, clone size, CDR3 protein, CDR3 DNA. A D gene is named only where the DNA matches it firmly. Clone size is not always given. Where it is, it says once, few, many or a class for expanded clones.

d_gene: NA
j_gene: TRBJ2-1
v_gene: TRBV12-3/TRBV12-4
abundance: NA
CDR3aa: CASSFQGGPYNEQFF
CDR3nt: TGTGCCAGCAGTTTCCAGGGGGGACCCTACAATGAGCAGTTCTTC

d_gene: NA
j_gene: TRBJ2-1
v_gene: TRBV5-1
abundance: NA
CDR3aa: CASSWGPEANEQFF
CDR3nt: TGCGCCAGCAGCTGGGGGCCGGAGGCAAATGAGCAGTTCTTC

d_gene: NA
j_gene: TRBJ1-4
v_gene: TRBV5-5
abundance: few
CDR3aa: CASSHPPRAEKLFF
CDR3nt: TGTGCCAGCAGCCACCCTCCCCGCGCCGAAAAACTGTTTTTT

d_gene: TRBD2
j_gene: TRBJ2-3
v_gene: TRBV7-9
abundance: few
CDR3aa: CASSLLAGVLGDTQYF
CDR3nt: TGTGCCAGCAGCTTATTAGCGGGAGTTTTAGGAGATACGCAGTATTTT

d_gene: TRBD2
j_gene: TRBJ2-5
v_gene: TRBV3-1
abundance: few
CDR3aa: CASSLTTSGQETQYF
CDR3nt: TGTGCCAGCAGCCTAACAACTAGCGGCCAAGAGACCCAGTACTTC

d_gene: TRBD2
j_gene: TRBJ2-1
v_gene: TRBV7-2
abundance: NA
CDR3aa: CASSVGTNSYNEQFF
CDR3nt: TGTGCCAGCAGCGTCGGGACTAACTCCTACAATGAGCAGTTCTTC

d_gene: NA
j_gene: TRBJ2-1
v_gene: TRBV7-9
abundance: few
CDR3aa: CASSDPLAEQFF
CDR3nt: TGTGCCAGCAGTGATCCCCTCGCTGAGCAGTTCTTC

d_gene: NA
j_gene: TRBJ2-7
v_gene: TRBV12-3/TRBV12-4
abundance: NA
CDR3aa: CASSPRHGPPYEQYF
CDR3nt: TGTGCCAGCAGTCCTAGACACGGCCCACCGTACGAGCAGTACTTC

d_gene: NA
j_gene: TRBJ2-3
v_gene: TRBV9
abundance: NA
CDR3aa: CASSASLASPRYF
CDR3nt: TGTGCCAGCAGCGCATCCCTGGCTAGCCCGAGGTATTTT

d_gene: NA
j_gene: TRBJ1-4
v_gene: TRBV29-1
abundance: NA
CDR3aa: CSGLLVDNQEKLFF
CDR3nt: TGCAGCGGATTGTTGGTGGACAACCAAGAAAAACTGTTTTTT

d_gene: TRBD1
j_gene: TRBJ1-6
v_gene: TRBV20-1
abundance: NA
CDR3aa: CSARTDRERSPLHF
CDR3nt: TGCAGTGCTCGGACGGACAGGGAACGATCACCCCTCCACTTT

d_gene: NA
j_gene: TRBJ1-1
v_gene: TRBV25-1
abundance: few
CDR3aa: CASSEGSGGTEAFF
CDR3nt: TGTGCCAGCAGTGAAGGGTCTGGAGGGACTGAAGCTTTCTTT

d_gene: TRBD1
j_gene: TRBJ1-2
v_gene: TRBV29-1
abundance: few
CDR3aa: CSVESGRQGGGYTF
CDR3nt: TGCAGCGTTGAGTCAGGTCGACAGGGCGGCGGCTACACCTTC

d_gene: TRBD1
j_gene: TRBJ1-2
v_gene: TRBV4-3
abundance: few
CDR3aa: CASSQAGTGGYGYTF
CDR3nt: TGCGCCAGCAGCCAAGCTGGGACAGGGGGCTACGGCTACACCTTC

d_gene: TRBD2
j_gene: TRBJ2-5
v_gene: TRBV7-2
abundance: NA
CDR3aa: CASSWLAGVETQYF
CDR3nt: TGTGCCAGCAGCTGGTTAGCGGGAGTAGAGACCCAGTACTTC

d_gene: TRBD1
j_gene: TRBJ2-5
v_gene: TRBV13
abundance: NA
CDR3aa: CASSSPGTGGSETQYF
CDR3nt: TGTGCCAGCAGCTCCCCAGGGACAGGGGGCTCGGAGACCCAGTACTTC

d_gene: NA
j_gene: TRBJ1-3
v_gene: TRBV28
abundance: few
CDR3aa: CASKTPGGNTIYF
CDR3nt: TGTGCCAGCAAAACCCCTGGGGGAAACACCATATATTTT

d_gene: TRBD2
j_gene: TRBJ2-4
v_gene: TRBV12-3/TRBV12-4
abundance: few
CDR3aa: CASSLGLAEGRNIQYF
CDR3nt: TGTGCCAGCAGTTTAGGTCTAGCGGAGGGAAGGAACATTCAGTACTTC

d_gene: TRBD2
j_gene: TRBJ2-3
v_gene: TRBV10-1
abundance: NA
CDR3aa: CVSSEHRLAGDTDTQYF
CDR3nt: TGCGTCAGCAGTGAGCATCGGCTAGCGGGAGACACTGATACGCAGTATTTT

d_gene: NA
j_gene: TRBJ1-2
v_gene: TRBV20-1
abundance: NA
CDR3aa: CSARVAGVHYGYTF
CDR3nt: TGCAGTGCTAGAGTGGCAGGGGTGCACTACGGCTACACCTTC

d_gene: NA
j_gene: TRBJ2-7
v_gene: TRBV2
abundance: NA
CDR3aa: CASSPVGGVSSYEQYF
CDR3nt: TGTGCCAGCAGTCCGGTGGGGGGCGTGAGCTCCTACGAGCAGTACTTC

d_gene: NA
j_gene: TRBJ2-5
v_gene: TRBV7-2
abundance: few
CDR3aa: CASSPKVGETQYF
CDR3nt: TGTGCCAGCAGCCCAAAGGTGGGAGAGACCCAGTACTTC

d_gene: NA
j_gene: TRBJ1-1
v_gene: TRBV7-8
abundance: NA
CDR3aa: CASSSQGSEAFF
CDR3nt: TGTGCCAGCAGCTCACAGGGTTCTGAAGCTTTCTTT

d_gene: NA
j_gene: TRBJ2-7
v_gene: TRBV29-1
abundance: NA
CDR3aa: CSVVQPRREQYF
CDR3nt: TGCAGCGTTGTACAGCCGCGGCGCGAGCAGTACTTC

d_gene: NA
j_gene: TRBJ1-2
v_gene: TRBV29-1
abundance: few
CDR3aa: CSGQVHEGYTF
CDR3nt: TGCAGCGGACAGGTTCACGAGGGCTACACCTTC

d_gene: TRBD1
j_gene: TRBJ1-2
v_gene: TRBV20-1
abundance: NA
CDR3aa: CSAPTGGIGYTF
CDR3nt: TGCAGTGCTCCGACAGGGGGTATTGGCTACACCTTC

d_gene: NA
j_gene: TRBJ1-5
v_gene: TRBV7-9
abundance: NA
CDR3aa: CASSLAGTGQPQHF
CDR3nt: TGTGCCAGCAGCTTAGCAGGCACAGGGCAGCCCCAGCATTTT

d_gene: NA
j_gene: TRBJ1-1
v_gene: TRBV4-3
abundance: NA
CDR3aa: CASSPGENTEAFF
CDR3nt: TGCGCCAGCAGCCCGGGGGAGAACACTGAAGCTTTCTTT

d_gene: NA
j_gene: TRBJ1-2
v_gene: TRBV20-1
abundance: few
CDR3aa: CSARDWNQYGYTF
CDR3nt: TGCAGTGCTAGAGACTGGAACCAATATGGCTACACCTTC

d_gene: NA
j_gene: TRBJ2-1
v_gene: TRBV29-1
abundance: few
CDR3aa: CSVTPGPNNEQFF
CDR3nt: TGCAGCGTAACGCCGGGACCAAACAATGAGCAGTTCTTC

d_gene: NA
j_gene: TRBJ2-3
v_gene: TRBV2
abundance: few
CDR3aa: CASSERGGAVFSDTQYF
CDR3nt: TGTGCCAGCAGTGAACGTGGGGGGGCAGTGTTTTCAGATACGCAGTATTTT

d_gene: NA
j_gene: TRBJ2-1
v_gene: TRBV29-1
abundance: few
CDR3aa: CSVSRGRNEQFF
CDR3nt: TGCAGCGTTTCAAGGGGTAGGAATGAGCAGTTCTTC

d_gene: TRBD2
j_gene: TRBJ2-5
v_gene: TRBV2
abundance: NA
CDR3aa: CASLRLAGVQEQYF
CDR3nt: TGTGCCAGCCTGAGACTAGCGGGAGTCCAAGAGCAGTACTTC

d_gene: NA
j_gene: TRBJ1-1
v_gene: TRBV3-1
abundance: few
CDR3aa: CASSQDVGRTAEAFF
CDR3nt: TGTGCCAGCAGCCAAGATGTGGGCCGGACGGCCGAAGCTTTCTTT

d_gene: NA
j_gene: TRBJ2-5
v_gene: TRBV7-9
abundance: few
CDR3aa: CASSLVAGTTQGTQYF
CDR3nt: TGTGCCAGCAGCTTAGTTGCGGGGACCACTCAGGGGACCCAGTACTTC

d_gene: TRBD1
j_gene: TRBJ2-5
v_gene: TRBV29-1
abundance: NA
CDR3aa: CSVEKLGTGQETQYF
CDR3nt: TGCAGCGTTGAAAAACTCGGGACAGGCCAAGAGACCCAGTACTTC

d_gene: TRBD2
j_gene: TRBJ2-1
v_gene: TRBV7-2
abundance: few
CDR3aa: CASSVQRGSYNEQFF
CDR3nt: TGTGCCAGCAGCGTACAGCGGGGCTCCTACAATGAGCAGTTCTTC

d_gene: NA
j_gene: TRBJ2-1
v_gene: TRBV4-2
abundance: few
CDR3aa: CASSQVRQGFDEQFF
CDR3nt: TGTGCCAGCAGCCAAGTAAGGCAGGGGTTCGATGAGCAGTTCTTC

d_gene: NA
j_gene: TRBJ1-4
v_gene: TRBV25-1
abundance: once
CDR3aa: CAIGTAGDHEKLFF
CDR3nt: TGTGCCATCGGGACGGCGGGTGATCATGAAAAACTGTTTTTT

d_gene: TRBD2
j_gene: TRBJ2-3
v_gene: TRBV3-1
abundance: NA
CDR3aa: CASSHLAGTSTDTQYF
CDR3nt: TGTGCCAGCAGCCACCTAGCGGGGACTAGCACAGATACGCAGTATTTT

d_gene: NA
j_gene: TRBJ2-7
v_gene: TRBV6-2/TRBV6-3
abundance: NA
CDR3aa: CASLKSTGFYEQYF
CDR3nt: TGTGCCAGCCTAAAGTCGACAGGTTTCTACGAGCAGTACTTC

d_gene: NA
j_gene: TRBJ2-7
v_gene: TRBV29-1
abundance: few
CDR3aa: CSVVLGISYEQYF
CDR3nt: TGCAGCGTTGTATTGGGGATCAGCTACGAGCAGTACTTC